These T cell receptor beta chains were read from a single sample in a study of shared clonotypes between healthy human individuals. Sequenced by immunoSEQ multiplex PCR; TCRdb stores in-frame clones only, minus some. The sample consists of roughly 1,000,000 clones, about four fifths of them appearing once. What was sequenced was memory CD4+ T cells from PBMCs. The receptors here all came from a man aged 18 to 30 in good health. Some clones in this sample may be carry-over from other donors' samples. The CDR3 runs from the conserved cysteine through the conserved F or W. A D gene is named only where the DNA matches it firmly. Size is omitted from some rows. Given values are once, few, many or a class for expanded clones.

V gene	clone size	J gene	D gene	CDR3 protein	CDR3 DNA
TRBV5-1	NA	TRBJ2-5	NA	CASSLTGIGVETQYF	TGCGCCAGCAGCTTGACAGGGATTGGCGTAGAGACCCAGTACTTC
TRBV6-6	NA	TRBJ2-3	NA	CASSYPQSTDTQYF	TGTGCCAGCAGTTATCCACAGAGCACAGATACGCAGTATTTT
TRBV7-2	NA	TRBJ2-2	TRBD2	CASSLGASGSPGELFF	TGTGCCAGCAGCTTAGGGGCTAGCGGGAGCCCCGGGGAGCTGTTTTTT
TRBV7-2	NA	TRBJ1-1	NA	CASSLDRENTEAFF	TGTGCCAGCAGCTTAGACAGGGAGAACACTGAAGCTTTCTTT
TRBV7-9	NA	TRBJ1-1	TRBD1	CASIGTGHTEAFF	TGTGCCAGCATTGGGACAGGCCACACTGAAGCTTTCTTT
TRBV4-1	many	TRBJ2-2	TRBD2	CASSQDLLAGGPGGTGELFF	TGCGCCAGCAGCCAAGACCTACTAGCGGGAGGGCCTGGAGGGACCGGGGAGCTGTTTTTT
TRBV9	NA	TRBJ2-7	TRBD1	CASSPGQGSEQYF	TGTGCCAGCAGTCCGGGACAGGGTAGTGAGCAGTACTTC
TRBV29-1	NA	TRBJ2-5	NA	CSVELTRWGTQYF	TGCAGCGTTGAACTCACCAGGTGGGGGACCCAGTACTTC
TRBV6-5	few	TRBJ1-2	NA	CASSMTRGYGYTF	TGTGCCAGCAGTATGACGAGGGGCTATGGCTACACCTTC
TRBV15	NA	TRBJ2-3	NA	CATSRVGSKVDTQYF	TGTGCCACCAGCAGAGTTGGTTCAAAAGTAGATACACAGTATTTT
TRBV5-1	NA	TRBJ2-1	NA	CASSLRQGFYNEQFF	TGCGCCAGCAGCTTGAGGCAGGGCTTTTACAATGAGCAGTTCTTC
TRBV7-2	NA	TRBJ2-7	NA	CASSLPGQGNSYEQYF	TGTGCCAGCAGCTTGCCGGGACAAGGAAACTCCTACGAGCAGTACTTC
TRBV18	NA	TRBJ2-2	NA	CASSPIPNTGELFF	TGTGCCAGCTCACCAATACCGAACACCGGGGAGCTGTTTTTT
TRBV28	NA	TRBJ2-1	NA	CASSPPGPLAWFF	TGTGCCAGCAGTCCACCGGGACCCTTAGCGTGGTTCTTC
TRBV29-1	NA	TRBJ2-1	NA	CSVRDTRWDEQFF	TGCAGCGTTCGGGATACGCGCTGGGATGAGCAGTTCTTC
TRBV7-2	NA	TRBJ2-7	NA	CASSRDVGEQYF	TGTGCCAGCAGCCGAGATGTGGGCGAGCAGTACTTC
TRBV10-3	many	TRBJ1-5	NA	CAISELGAQNQPQHF	TGTGCCATCAGTGAGTTGGGAGCTCAAAATCAGCCCCAGCATTTT
TRBV9	once	TRBJ2-5	NA	CASSPPGGGEETQYF	TGTGCCAGCAGCCCCCCCGGGGGCGGGGAAGAGACCCAGTACTTC
TRBV7-8	once	TRBJ2-3	TRBD2	CASKKGTSGRGADTQYF	TGTGCCAGCAAGAAAGGGACTAGCGGGAGGGGGGCAGATACGCAGTATTTT
TRBV11-2	few	TRBJ2-3	TRBD2	CASSFQPTSGSSADTQYF	TGTGCCAGCAGCTTCCAACCGACTAGCGGGAGTTCGGCAGATACGCAGTATTTT
TRBV11-2	NA	TRBJ1-2	NA	CASSPTPGYYGYTF	TGTGCCAGCAGCCCAACGCCGGGGTATTATGGCTACACCTTC
TRBV10-3	NA	TRBJ1-5	NA	CAIIRGRAQPQHF	TGTGCCATCATTAGGGGCAGGGCTCAGCCCCAGCATTTT
TRBV6-5	NA	TRBJ2-1	NA	CASRGLGGSYNEQFF	TGTGCCAGCAGGGGCCTTGGGGGATCCTACAATGAGCAGTTCTTC
TRBV2	NA	TRBJ2-2	NA	CATRTALNTGELFF	TGTGCCACCCGGACAGCGTTGAACACCGGGGAGCTGTTTTTT
TRBV6-6	NA	TRBJ1-1	NA	CASNQLNTEAFF	TGTGCCAGCAATCAGTTGAACACTGAAGCTTTCTTT
TRBV7-2	NA	TRBJ2-7	TRBD2	CASSRGTTYEQYF	TGTGCCAGCAGCCGGGGGACTACTTACGAGCAGTACTTC
TRBV9	once	TRBJ2-7	TRBD2	CASSAGPGLAASYEQYF	TGTGCCAGCAGCGCAGGGCCGGGACTAGCGGCCTCCTACGAGCAGTACTTC
TRBV30	NA	TRBJ2-2	TRBD1	CAWQGEQELFF	TGTGCCTGGCAGGGGGAACAGGAGCTGTTTTTT